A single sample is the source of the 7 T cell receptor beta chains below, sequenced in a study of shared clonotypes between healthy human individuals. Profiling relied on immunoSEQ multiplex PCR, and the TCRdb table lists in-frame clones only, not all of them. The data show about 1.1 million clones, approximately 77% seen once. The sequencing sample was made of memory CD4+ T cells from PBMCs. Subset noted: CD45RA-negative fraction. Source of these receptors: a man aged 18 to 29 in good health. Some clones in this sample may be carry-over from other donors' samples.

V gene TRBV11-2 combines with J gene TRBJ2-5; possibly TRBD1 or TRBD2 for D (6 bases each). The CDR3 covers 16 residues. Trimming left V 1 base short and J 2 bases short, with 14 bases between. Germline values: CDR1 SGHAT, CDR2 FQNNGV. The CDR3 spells CASSLAGGQKQETQYF. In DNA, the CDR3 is TGTGCCAGCAGCTTAGCTGGGGGGCAGAAACAAGAGACCCAGTACTTC.

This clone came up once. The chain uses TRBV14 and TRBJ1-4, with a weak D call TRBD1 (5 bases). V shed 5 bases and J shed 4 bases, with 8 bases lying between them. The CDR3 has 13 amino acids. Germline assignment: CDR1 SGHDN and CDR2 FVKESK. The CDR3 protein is CASSWGYNEKLFF. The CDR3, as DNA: TGTGCCAGCAGCTGGGGCTATAATGAAAAACTGTTTTTT.

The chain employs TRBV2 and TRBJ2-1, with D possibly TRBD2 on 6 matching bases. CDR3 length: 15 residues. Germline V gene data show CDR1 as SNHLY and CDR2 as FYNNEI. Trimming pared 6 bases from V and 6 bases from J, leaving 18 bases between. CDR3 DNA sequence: TGTGCCAGCAGCATCGTCGTCGGGAGCGGCAATGAGCAGTTCTTC. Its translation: CASSIVVGSGNEQFF. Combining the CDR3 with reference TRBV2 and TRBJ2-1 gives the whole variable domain EPEVTQTPSHQVTQMGQEVILRCVPISNHLYFYWYRQILGQKVEFLVSFYNNEISEKSEIFDDQFSVERPDGSNFTLKIRSTKLEDSAMYFCASSIVVGSGNEQFFGPGTRLTVL.

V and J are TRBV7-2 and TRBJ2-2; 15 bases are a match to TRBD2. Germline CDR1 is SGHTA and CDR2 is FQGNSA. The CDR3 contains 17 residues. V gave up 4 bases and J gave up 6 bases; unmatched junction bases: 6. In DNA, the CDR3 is TGTGCCAGCAGCTGGGGACTAGCGGGAGGTTTCGCCGGGGAGCTGTTTTTT. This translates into CASSWGLAGGFAGELFF.

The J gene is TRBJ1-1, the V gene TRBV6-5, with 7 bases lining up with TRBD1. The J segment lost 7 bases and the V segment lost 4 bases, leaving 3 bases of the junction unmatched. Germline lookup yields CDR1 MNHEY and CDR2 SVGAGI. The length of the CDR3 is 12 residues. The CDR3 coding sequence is TGTGCCAGCAGTTTCTGGACAGGTGAAGCTTTCTTT. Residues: CASSFWTGEAFF.

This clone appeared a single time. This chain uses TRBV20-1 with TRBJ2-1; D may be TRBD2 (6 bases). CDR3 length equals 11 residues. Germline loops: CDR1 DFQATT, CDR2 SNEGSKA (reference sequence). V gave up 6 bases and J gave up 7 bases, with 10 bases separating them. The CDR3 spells CSAPSGNEQFF. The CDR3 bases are TGCAGTGCACCGAGCGGGAATGAGCAGTTCTTC.

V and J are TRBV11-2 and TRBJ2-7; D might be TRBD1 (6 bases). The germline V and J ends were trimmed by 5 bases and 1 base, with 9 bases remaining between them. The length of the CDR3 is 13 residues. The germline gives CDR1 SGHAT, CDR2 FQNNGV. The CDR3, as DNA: TGTGCCAGCAGCGCAACAGGGTCCTACGAGCAGTACTTC. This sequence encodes CASSATGSYEQYF.